The TCR beta chain described here comes from a study of blood T cells in healthy people across ages. Study outcomes and limitations: Unsorted PBMC input precluded a conclusive naive versus antigen-experienced comparison. Donor CMV status was unknown, possibly confounding expanded clonotype changes.

The CDR3 runs to 17 residues. V shed 1 base and J shed 0 bases, with 13 bases lying between them. This clonotype was detected only a few times. Its antigen is still unknown. A second PCR, run for about 7 to 11 cycles, used a sample-barcoded 5' primer plus a J-beta primer mix. Per sample, CDR3-containing paired-end reads numbered at least 2.5 million. TCRdb re-analysed the 5' RACE reads in MiXCR, keeping a single row per CDR3 protein. Here the sample spans roughly 1.4 million distinct CDR3 sequences, roughly 59% being singletons. Every sample had a minimum of 6.5 million PBMCs isolated. The sequenced sample was blood. V usage is TRBV12-3 or TRBV12-4 and J usage is TRBJ2-1, with D hard to call. This sequence originates from a man aged 18 to 30 in good health. CDR3 in amino acids: CASSLGGWGSSYNEQFF. CDR3 in DNA: TGTGCCAGCAGTTTAGGGGGATGGGGAAGCTCCTACAATGAGCAGTTCTTC.